Listed here are 9 T cell receptor beta chains from one sample, sequenced in a study of vaccination and CD4 T cells after COVID-19. An Oncomine TCR Beta short-read assay was used to sequence the DNA from cultured CD4+ T cells. TCRdb itself ran the PCR reads through MiXCR, one entry per CDR3 protein. This table holds fewer than 14,000 distinct CDR3 sequences, roughly two fifths found once. Regarding treatment: approximately 9-day PBMC culture with coronavirus spike peptide pools or control peptides (ViraFEST assay). Their antigens remain unidentified. The specimen comprised CD4+ T cells from blood, cultured in vitro, sampled after SARS-CoV-2 vaccination. The receptor source for this set is a human donor who had recovered from COVID-19.

The chain carries TRBV6-1 and TRBJ1-3; D gene unclear. CDR1 is MNHNS, CDR2 SASEGT, per germline. The CDR3 spans 15 residues. Trimming took off 5 bases at V and 4 bases at J, with 15 bases between the two ends. The CDR3, as DNA: TGTGCCAGCAGTCCCCGACTTCGAGAGGGAAACACCATATATTTT. Translating it yields CASSPRLREGNTIYF.

In this sample, this clonotype turned up a few times. The rearrangement joins TRBV7-2 to TRBJ2-4, with 9 bases identical to TRBD1. J lost 6 bases, V lost 4 bases, and 7 bases had no gene match. Germline lookup yields CDR1 SGHTA and CDR2 FQGNSA. This CDR3 spans 15 amino acids. This chain's CDR3 is CASSSRQGGINIQYF. DNA of the CDR3: TGTGCCAGCAGCTCCCGACAGGGGGGTATAAACATTCAGTACTTC.

This clonotype was seen more than once but under ten times. The rearrangement uses TRBV19 and TRBJ2-3; a possible D gene is TRBD2 (5 bases). The CDR3 is 15 amino acids. Germline V gene sequence: CDR1 LNHDA, CDR2 SQIVND (reference sequence). V was trimmed by 6 bases and J by 2 bases, leaving 15 bases between them. The chain's CDR3 is CASRESGLTTDTQYF. As DNA, the CDR3 is TGTGCCAGTAGAGAAAGCGGCCTCACCACAGATACGCAGTATTTT.

This chain connects TRBV11-3 to TRBJ2-3, with D possibly being TRBD1 (5 bases). Trimming took 0 bases from V and 3 from J, leaving 7 bases between them. This CDR3 is built from 14 residues. Per the germline V gene, CDR1 is SGHNT and CDR2 is YENEEA. CDR3 in DNA: TGTGCCAGCAGCTTAGACGCAGGGACAGATACGCAGTATTTT. The encoded protein is CASSLDAGTDTQYF.

The J gene is TRBJ2-5, the V gene TRBV5-4; no firm D call. The V gene's germline CDR1 is SGHNT and CDR2 YYREEE (reference sequence). CDR3 length: 14 residues. V was shortened by 4 bases and J by 4 bases, with 14 bases between the two germline ends. DNA of the CDR3: TGTGCCAGCAGCCTCCCAAGCTCGGGAGAGACCCAGTACTTC. Its protein is CASSLPSSGETQYF. The full variable domain, rest sourced from reference TRBV5-4 and TRBJ2-5, is ETGVTQSPTHLIKTRGQQVTLRCSSQSGHNTVSWYQQALGQGPQFIFQYYREEENGRGNFPPRFSGLQFPNYSSELNVNALELDDSALYLCASSLPSSGETQYFGPGTRLLVL.

This rearrangement joins TRBV27 to TRBJ2-7, with D perhaps TRBD1 (6 bases). The CDR3 extends over 16 amino acids. Germline V gene sequence: CDR1 MNHEY, CDR2 SMNVEV (reference sequence). V lost 5 bases and J lost 2, with 19 bases in between. CDR3 protein: CASSTRTVSRPYEQYF. The CDR3 nucleotides are TGTGCCAGCAGTACCCGGACAGTCTCCCGCCCCTACGAGCAGTACTTC.

This clonotype appeared a few times. In DNA form, the CDR3 reads TGCGCCAGCAGCCAAGAGAGCGGTAAGGGCTGGTCAACTAATGAAAAACTGTTTTTT. It codes for CASSQESGKGWSTNEKLFF. The chain employs TRBV4-1 and TRBJ1-4; D ambiguous. Trimming pared 0 bases from V and 0 bases from J, leaving 17 bases between. Germline loops: CDR1 MGHRA, CDR2 YSYEKL. This CDR3 region has 19 residues.

In DNA form, the CDR3 reads TGTGCCAGCAGTCTGAACCGGGACAGAGGATCTTCACCCCTCCACTTT. Its translation is CASSLNRDRGSSPLHF. The J gene is TRBJ1-6, the V gene TRBV21-1; the listed D gene, TRBD1, was not tested against the DNA. TRBV21-1 is designated a pseudogene. CDR3 length: 16 residues.

V usage is TRBV6-1 and J usage is TRBJ1-1, with 8 bases lining up with TRBD1. CDR3 length: 14 amino acids. The ends lost 8 bases at V and 0 bases at J; junction bases unmatched: 5. Germline V gene lookup returns CDR1 MNHNS and CDR2 SASEGT. The DNA of the CDR3 is TGTGCCAGCCGGACAGGGCTAATGAACACTGAAGCTTTCTTT. Translated, it gives CASRTGLMNTEAFF.